This TCR beta chain is drawn from a study of cytomegalovirus exposure and HLA in healthy donors. CDR3 length: 13 residues. The V gene's germline CDR1 is MNHEY and CDR2 SMNVEV (reference sequence). Deletions cut 7 bases from V and 4 bases from J, with 13 bases between. PCR primers comprised 60 Vbeta and 13 Jbeta primers. Profiling relied on immunoSEQ multiplex PCR, and the TCRdb table lists in-frame clones only, not all of them. The sample contains some 200,000 clones, around 89% of which appear only once. J is TRBJ1-1 and V is TRBV27; tentatively, D is TRBD1 (6 bases). Sequenced sample: PBMCs. The TCR sequence derives from a woman aged 18-29 years in good health and CMV-seronegative. CDR3 loop: CASKSGTITEAFF. The DNA of the CDR3 is TGTGCCAGCAAATCCGGGACAATCACTGAAGCTTTCTTT.